These 24 T cell receptor beta chains share one sample of origin, sequenced in a study of shared clonotypes between healthy human individuals (dated by TCRdb to 2019 to 2021). The library relied on the immunoSEQ multiplex PCR assay. Entries here come from immuneACCESS through TCRdb and include only in-frame sequences with V and J called. Some clones fail to appear in such tables; in the studies checked, an unresolved V gene covers under half of the shortfall, and the cause of the remainder is unknown. The sample contains 2 million or so clones, 90% to 95% of them found a single time. The ten largest clones represent more than 0.1% of the sample. The sample comprised naive CD4+ T cells sorted from blood. The cell subset or site label, as the study defines it: CD45RA+ positively selected. The source of these receptors is a young man in good health.

V and J are TRBV6-5 and TRBJ2-2; D is perhaps TRBD1 or TRBD2 (5 bases each). This CDR3 has 16 residues. V lost 4 bases and J 2 bases, leaving 14 bases between the germline ends. Looked up from germline, CDR1 is MNHEY and CDR2 is SVGAGI. The CDR3: CASSLQPGGNTGELFF. As DNA, the CDR3 is TGTGCCAGCAGTTTACAGCCTGGGGGTAACACCGGGGAGCTGTTTTTT.

The CDR3 region is CASSLVPTSGRFSYEQYF. For the CDR3, the DNA is TGCGCCAGCAGCTTGGTGCCTACTAGCGGGAGGTTCTCCTACGAGCAGTACTTC. This chain links TRBV5-1 with TRBJ2-7; the match to TRBD2 covers 12 bases. Germline CDR1 SGHRS, CDR2 YFSETQ. The length of the CDR3 is 18 residues. Losses at the gene ends were 0 bases for V and 0 bases for J; bases not matched to a gene: 7.

The gene calls are TRBV5-1 and TRBJ2-1, with D unclear. Trimming removed 4 bases at V and 2 bases at J, with 7 bases between. CDR1 SGHRS and CDR2 YFSETQ come from the germline V gene. This CDR3 contains 13 residues. Here the CDR3 DNA reads TGCGCCAGCAGCCATAATACCTACAATGAGCAGTTCTTC. This encodes CASSHNTYNEQFF.

The chain combines TRBV6-6 with TRBJ2-1; D call uncertain. CDR1 and CDR2 from the germline V gene are MNHNY and SVGAGI (reference sequence). V was clipped by 6 bases and J by 8 bases, with 8 bases between them. The CDR3 spans 11 residues. The CDR3 here is CASRLVDEQFF. The CDR3 coding sequence is TGTGCCAGCAGACTCGTGGATGAGCAGTTCTTC.

The chain combines TRBV19 with TRBJ1-2; D remains ambiguous. V lost 3 bases and J 0 bases, leaving 14 bases between the germline ends. CDR3 length equals 16 residues. Germline V gene sequence: CDR1 LNHDA, CDR2 SQIVND (reference sequence). Here the CDR3 reads CASSILPQLSNYGYTF. CDR3 bases: TGTGCCAGTAGTATTCTACCGCAGTTATCTAACTATGGCTACACCTTC.

J is TRBJ2-7 and V is TRBV28, with D possibly TRBD1 on 7 matching bases. Per the germline V gene, CDR1 is MDHEN and CDR2 is SYDVKM. This CDR3 region has 12 residues. CDR3: CAAQGGRDEQYF. The CDR3 DNA is TGTGCAGCTCAGGGGGGCAGGGACGAGCAGTACTTC.

This clone was detected only a few times. This chain links TRBV19 with TRBJ1-2; D remains unclear. Germline V gene sequence: CDR1 LNHDA, CDR2 SQIVND (reference sequence). Trimming cost V 4 bases and J 8 bases, with 17 bases left between them. CDR3 length: 14 amino acids. CDR3 loop: CASSTDGSPGGYTF. The CDR3 region has the DNA TGTGCCAGTAGTACCGACGGGTCCCCTGGGGGCTACACCTTC.

The chain couples TRBV29-1 to TRBJ2-3; D could derive from TRBD1 or TRBD2 (5 bases each). With 7 bases removed from V and 2 bases from J, the gap between germline ends came to 7 bases. The CDR3 covers 11 residues. The germline gives CDR1 SQVTM, CDR2 ANQGSEA. DNA for the CDR3: TGCAGCGGGGGGAACACAGATACGCAGTATTTT. Translating it yields CSGGNTDTQYF.

As to this clone: A much larger clone lies one base from this, so it may be a read error. This specimen includes other DNA sequences encoding the same CDR3. J is TRBJ2-7 and V is TRBV6-6; D is unresolved. The CDR3 runs to 12 residues. The germline V and J ends were trimmed by 5 bases and 0 bases, with 5 bases remaining between them. Germline CDR1 MNHNY, CDR2 SVGAGI (reference sequence). The CDR3 coding sequence is TGTGCCAGCAGTCCCAGCTCCTACGAGCAGTACTTC. Its translation: CASSPSSYEQYF.

This chain links TRBV19 with TRBJ2-7; weak D call: TRBD1 (6 bases). Germline assignment: CDR1 LNHDA and CDR2 SQIVND (reference sequence). Trimming took off 3 bases at V and 2 bases at J, with 14 bases between the two ends. This CDR3 has 15 residues. The CDR3 DNA is TGTGCCAGTAGTATCACAGGGAGTCCACCCTACGAGCAGTACTTC. Translated: CASSITGSPPYEQYF. Looking up the rest from reference TRBV19 and TRBJ2-7 gives the full variable domain: DGGITQSPKYLFRKEGQNVTLSCEQNLNHDAMYWYRQDPGQGLRLIYYSQIVNDFQKGDIAEGYSVSREKKESFPLTVTSAQKNPTAFYLCASSITGSPPYEQYFGPGTRLTVT.

This clone has only one observation. This sequence joins TRBV6-6 and TRBJ1-4; D might be TRBD1 (5 bases). Germline CDR1 MNHNY, CDR2 SVGAGI (reference sequence). Trimming removed 0 bases from V and 5 bases from J, with 13 bases in between. This CDR3 region has 16 residues. CDR3 loop: CASSYSTASGNEKLFF. DNA for the CDR3: TGTGCCAGCAGTTACTCAACGGCATCAGGGAATGAAAAACTGTTTTTT.

Concerning this clone: At the DNA level, this CDR3 is encoded by other sequences in the same sample as well. The V call is TRBV5-1, the J call TRBJ1-4, with D unresolved. V was trimmed by 0 bases and J by 2 bases, leaving 5 bases between them. From germline, CDR1 is SGHRS and CDR2 YFSETQ. This CDR3 is 14 amino acids long. The chain's CDR3 is CASSLGGTNEKLFF. CDR3 in DNA: TGCGCCAGCAGCTTGGGAGGGACTAATGAAAAACTGTTTTTT.

V is TRBV5-6 and J is TRBJ1-1; a possible D gene is TRBD1 (5 bases). The CDR3 is 13 residues long. Trimming cost V 0 bases and J 9 bases, with 12 bases left between them. Looked up from germline, CDR1 is SGHDT and CDR2 is YYEEEE. CDR3 region: CASSLDRGTKAFF. CDR3 DNA sequence: TGTGCCAGCAGCTTGGACCGAGGGACGAAAGCTTTCTTT.

V gene TRBV5-4 combines with J gene TRBJ1-2; 7 bases line up with TRBD1. From germline, CDR1 is SGHNT and CDR2 YYREEE (reference sequence). The V segment lost 0 bases and the J segment 7 bases; nucleotides outside the gene matches: 12. There are 16 residues in the CDR3. CDR3 residues: CASSLEQGPALSGYTF. In DNA, the CDR3 is TGTGCCAGCAGCTTGGAACAGGGGCCCGCCTTGAGTGGCTACACCTTC.

V usage is TRBV28 and J usage is TRBJ2-7, with a weak D call TRBD1 (6 bases). V gave up 9 bases and J gave up 7 bases, with 22 bases separating them. Germline CDR1 and CDR2: MDHEN and SYDVKM. There are 14 residues in the CDR3. CDR3 DNA: TGTGCCAGTGGCCTGGACAGAGTTATTTCGGAGCAGTACTTC. The encoded protein is CASGLDRVISEQYF.

V and J are TRBV7-2 and TRBJ2-5; D may correspond to TRBD1 or TRBD2 (7 bases each). Per the germline V gene, CDR1 is SGHTA and CDR2 is FQGNSA. The CDR3 consists of 16 residues. Trimming took off 5 bases at V and 6 bases at J, with 22 bases between the two ends. This CDR3 reads CASSMGGGPIIKTQYF. In DNA form, the CDR3 reads TGTGCCAGCAGCATGGGAGGGGGCCCGATCATTAAGACCCAGTACTTC.

J is TRBJ2-1 and V is TRBV5-1, with D possibly TRBD1 on 6 matching bases. The germline V gene has CDR1 SGHRS and CDR2 YFSETQ. The CDR3 sequence is 15 residues long. Trimming stripped 5 bases from V and 4 bases from J, with 16 bases between. CDR3 sequence reads: CASSPDRSSYNEQFF. The CDR3 DNA sequence: TGCGCCAGCAGTCCTGACAGGTCGTCTTACAATGAGCAGTTCTTC. Based on the CDR3 plus reference TRBV5-1 and TRBJ2-1, the full variable domain is KAGVTQTPRYLIKTRGQQVTLSCSPISGHRSVSWYQQTPGQGLQFLFEYFSETQRNKGNFPGRFSGRQFSNSRSEMNVSTLELGDSALYLCASSPDRSSYNEQFFGPGTRLTVL.

Comments on this clone: Since a much larger clone is just one base distant, this may be a read error. J is TRBJ2-7 and V is TRBV5-6; D not certain. There are 10 residues in the CDR3. Germline lookup yields CDR1 SGHDT and CDR2 YYEEEE. V lost 1 base to trimming and J lost 6 bases, with 2 bases between them. CDR3 protein: CASSLFEQYF. The DNA of the CDR3 is TGTGCCAGCAGCTTGTTCGAGCAGTACTTC.

The chain links TRBV5-3 to TRBJ2-5, with D unclear. TRBV5-3 is sorted into the ORF group, with uncertain function. The CDR3 totals 14 residues. V lost 0 bases and J 0 bases, leaving 6 bases between the germline ends. In DNA form, the CDR3 reads TGTGCCAGAAGCTTGGCCCGGGACCAAGAGACCCAGTACTTC. Amino acids: CARSLARDQETQYF.

The chain links TRBV6-6 to TRBJ1-1, with a tentative D call TRBD1 (5 bases). Germline V gene sequence: CDR1 MNHNY, CDR2 SVGAGI (reference sequence). The length of the CDR3 is 16 residues. Trimming left V 4 bases short and J 0 bases short, with 15 bases between. The CDR3 nucleotides read TGTGCCAGCAGTTCACGGAACGGGGCCATGAACACTGAAGCTTTCTTT. The encoded protein is CASSSRNGAMNTEAFF.

This clone appeared once. The chain has TRBV10-3 and TRBJ2-7, with unresolved D. The CDR3 consists of 11 residues. Trimming removed 5 bases at V and 5 bases at J, with 7 bases between. Germline V gene data show CDR1 as ENHRY and CDR2 as SYGVKD. CDR3 protein: CAISKLDEQYF. In DNA, the CDR3 is TGTGCCATCAGTAAGCTAGACGAGCAGTACTTC.

Turning to this clone: Other DNA sequences in this specimen translate into the identical CDR3. The V gene is TRBV19, the J gene TRBJ1-3; D is ambiguous. Germline CDR1 is LNHDA and CDR2 is SQIVND (reference sequence). This CDR3 has 12 residues. The V end lost 1 base, the J end lost 4 bases, and 2 bases lay between the germline ends. CDR3 sequence (DNA): TGTGCCAGTAGTATAGCCGGAAACACCATATATTTT. Its protein product is CASSIAGNTIYF.

The J gene is TRBJ2-5, the V gene TRBV9; 9 nucleotides align to TRBD1. J was trimmed by 5 bases and V by 3 bases; bases with no gene match: 8. CDR3 length equals 15 residues. Germline-derived CDR1 and CDR2 are SGDLS and YYNGEE. CDR3 in DNA: TGTGCCAGCAGCGGTATGGGACAGGGACGTGAGACCCAGTACTTC. As protein: CASSGMGQGRETQYF.

A word on this clone: Other nucleotide sequences in the sample specify the same CDR3. The chain combines TRBV30 with TRBJ1-4; a weak D match, TRBD1 (5 bases). The CDR3 totals 14 residues. Trimming stripped 0 bases from V and 8 bases from J, with 13 bases between. CDR1 and CDR2 from the germline V gene are GTSNPN and SVGIG (reference sequence). CDR3 DNA sequence: TGTGCCTGGAGTGTTAGCGGGGCTGGCGAAAAACTGTTTTTT. Its protein product is CAWSVSGAGEKLFF.